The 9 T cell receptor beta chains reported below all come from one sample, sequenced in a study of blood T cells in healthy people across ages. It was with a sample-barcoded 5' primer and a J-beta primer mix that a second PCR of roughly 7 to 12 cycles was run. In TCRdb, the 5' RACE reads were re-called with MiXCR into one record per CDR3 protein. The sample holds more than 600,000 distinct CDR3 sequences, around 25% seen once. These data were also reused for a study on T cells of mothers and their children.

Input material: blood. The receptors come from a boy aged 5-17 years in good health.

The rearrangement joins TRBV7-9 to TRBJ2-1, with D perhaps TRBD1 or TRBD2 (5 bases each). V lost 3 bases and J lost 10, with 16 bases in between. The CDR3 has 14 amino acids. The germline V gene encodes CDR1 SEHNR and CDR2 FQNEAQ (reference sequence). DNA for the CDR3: TGTGCCAGCAGCTTTTATGGACGAGAGGGGGAGCAGTTCTTC. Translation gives CASSFYGREGEQFF.

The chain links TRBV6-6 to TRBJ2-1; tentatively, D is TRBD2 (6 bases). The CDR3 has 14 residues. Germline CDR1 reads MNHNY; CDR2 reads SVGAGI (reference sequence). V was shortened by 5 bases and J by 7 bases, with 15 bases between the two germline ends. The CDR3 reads CASSRTGERNEQFF. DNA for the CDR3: TGTGCCAGCAGTCGAACGGGAGAGAGGAATGAGCAGTTCTTC.

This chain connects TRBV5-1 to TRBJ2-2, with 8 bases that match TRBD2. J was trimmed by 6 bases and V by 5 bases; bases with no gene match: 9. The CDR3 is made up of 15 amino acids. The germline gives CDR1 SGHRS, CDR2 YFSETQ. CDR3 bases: TGCGCCAGCAGATCGGGGGGGGACCCACCCGGGGAGCTGTTTTTT. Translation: CASRSGGDPPGELFF.

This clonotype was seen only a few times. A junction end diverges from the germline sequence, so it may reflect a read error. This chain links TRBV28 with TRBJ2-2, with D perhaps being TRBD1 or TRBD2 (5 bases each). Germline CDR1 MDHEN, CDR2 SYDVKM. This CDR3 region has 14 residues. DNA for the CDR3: TGTGCCAGCACCGTAGGGGAGAGCGACGGGGAGCTGCTTTTT. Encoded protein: CASTVGESDGELLF.

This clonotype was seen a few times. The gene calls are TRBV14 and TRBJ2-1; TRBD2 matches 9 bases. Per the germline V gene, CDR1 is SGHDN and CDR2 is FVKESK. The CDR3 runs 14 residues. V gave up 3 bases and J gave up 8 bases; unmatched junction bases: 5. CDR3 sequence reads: CASSQARGGYEQFF. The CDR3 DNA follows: TGTGCCAGCAGCCAGGCGCGGGGGGGCTATGAGCAGTTCTTC.

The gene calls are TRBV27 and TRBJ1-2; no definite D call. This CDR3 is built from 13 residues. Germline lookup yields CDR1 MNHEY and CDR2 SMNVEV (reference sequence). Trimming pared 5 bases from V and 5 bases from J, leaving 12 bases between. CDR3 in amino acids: CASSIGSGYGYTF. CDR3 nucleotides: TGTGCCAGCAGTATCGGGTCAGGATATGGCTACACCTTC.

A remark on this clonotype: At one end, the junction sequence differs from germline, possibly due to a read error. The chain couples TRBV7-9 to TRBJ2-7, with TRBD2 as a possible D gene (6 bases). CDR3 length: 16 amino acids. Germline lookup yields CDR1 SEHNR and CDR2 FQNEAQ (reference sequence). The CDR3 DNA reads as TGTGCCAGCAGCTTAGGTTCTGGTCAGCCGGACTACGAGCAGCACTTC. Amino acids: CASSLGSGQPDYEQHF.

Here the CDR3 reads CASSQDPLAGARYEQYF. CDR3 nucleotide sequence: TGTGCCAGCAGCCAAGACCCTCTAGCGGGAGCAAGGTACGAGCAGTACTTC. This chain joins TRBV3-1 and TRBJ2-7; TRBD2 matches at 10 bases. The germline V gene encodes CDR1 LGHDT and CDR2 YNNKEL (reference sequence). V trimming: 0 bases; J trimming: 4 bases; junction bases outside the gene matches: 9. The CDR3 is made up of 17 amino acids.

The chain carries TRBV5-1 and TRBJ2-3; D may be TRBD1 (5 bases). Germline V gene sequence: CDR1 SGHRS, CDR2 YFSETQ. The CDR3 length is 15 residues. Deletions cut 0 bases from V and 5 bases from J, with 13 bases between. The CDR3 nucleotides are TGCGCCAGCAGCTTGGTTAGGGGCCCAGGAGATACGCAGTATTTT. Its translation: CASSLVRGPGDTQYF.